Following are 32 T cell receptor beta chains from one sample sequenced in a study of T cell responses to AZD1222 COVID-19 vaccine. Clones were read by immunoSEQ multiplex PCR, and TCRdb kept only the in-frame ones, dropping some. Here the sample spans around 140,000 clones, about 92% being singletons. The source material was peripheral blood, sampled on day 0 of AZD1222 vaccination. These receptors were taken from an adult in good health.

V gene TRBV4-3 combines with J gene TRBJ2-5; no clear D. The germline V gene encodes CDR1 LGHNA and CDR2 YSLEER. There are 15 residues in the CDR3. The V end was cut by 0 bases, the J end by 5 bases, with 13 bases between. This CDR3 reads CASSQDVSDGETQYF. The CDR3 bases are TGCGCCAGCAGCCAAGATGTATCGGATGGGGAGACCCAGTACTTC.

In this sample, this clone turned up once. The rearrangement links TRBV3-1 (or the pseudogene TRBV3-2) to TRBJ2-7; D gene ambiguous. The V gene's germline CDR1 is LGHDT and CDR2 YNNKEL (reference sequence). Trimming left V 4 bases short and J 4 bases short, with 11 bases between. The CDR3 has 13 amino acids. The CDR3 DNA is TGTGCCAGCAGCCCCTCCGCCGGGTACGAGCAGTACTTC. It translates to CASSPSAGYEQYF.

The rearrangement uses TRBV4-3 and TRBJ2-7, with D perhaps given as TRBD1 or TRBD2 (5 bases each). Looked up from germline, CDR1 is LGHNA and CDR2 is YSLEER. The CDR3 spans 17 residues. V was shortened by 4 bases and J by 4 bases, with 23 bases between the two germline ends. DNA for the CDR3: TGCGCCAGCAGCCCCGGGGCTGAGGGTCCTGTGGGGTACGAGCAGTACTTC. As protein: CASSPGAEGPVGYEQYF.

This clone was counted a few times. The chain recombines TRBV19 with TRBJ1-1; D is undetermined. Germline V CDR1 and CDR2: LNHDA, SQIVND (reference sequence). The CDR3 covers 11 residues. Deletions cut 8 bases from V and 5 bases from J, with 9 bases between. The CDR3 DNA sequence: TGTGCCAGTGCAGGAGTTACTGAAGCTTTCTTT. Protein: CASAGVTEAFF.

The rearrangement joins TRBV7-2 to TRBJ2-7; 8 nucleotides line up with TRBD1. The CDR3 has 16 amino acids. J was trimmed by 0 bases and V by 5 bases; bases with no gene match: 9. Germline lookup yields CDR1 SGHTA and CDR2 FQGNSA. CDR3 region: CASSPKTGVPSYEQYF. CDR3 bases: TGTGCCAGCAGCCCGAAGACAGGGGTGCCCTCCTACGAGCAGTACTTC.

The chain recombines TRBV4-1 with TRBJ2-1, with 7 positions matching TRBD2. V was clipped by 3 bases and J by 4 bases; unmatched bases: 12. The CDR3 is 17 residues long. CDR1 is MGHRA and CDR2 is YSYEKL in the germline V gene. CDR3 region: CASSQGRERTPYNEQFF. CDR3 in DNA: TGCGCCAGCAGCCAGGGGCGGGAGCGTACCCCATACAATGAGCAGTTCTTC.

J is TRBJ2-6 and V is TRBV5-8; 7 nucleotides align to TRBD1. CDR3 length equals 15 residues. Looked up from germline, CDR1 is SGHTS and CDR2 is YDEGEE. After removal of 5 bases from V and 3 bases from J, the junction contained 5 bases not matched to a gene. The CDR3 nucleotides are TGTGCCAGCAGACCGACAGGGCTTGGGGCCAACGTCCTGACTTTC. Amino acid sequence: CASRPTGLGANVLTF.

V gene TRBV5-6 combines with J gene TRBJ2-7; 8 positions match TRBD1. The junction had 8 bases not matched to a gene; V was cut back by 4 bases and J by 2 bases. From germline, CDR1 is SGHDT and CDR2 YYEEEE. The length of the CDR3 is 15 residues. CDR3 nucleotides: TGTGCCAGCAGCCCACCGGAGACAGGGGCCTACGAGCAGTACTTC. Amino acids: CASSPPETGAYEQYF.

The gene calls are TRBV30 and TRBJ2-6; D gene unclear. Germline V gives CDR1 GTSNPN, CDR2 SVGIG (reference sequence). CDR3 length: 14 residues. The germline V and J ends were trimmed by 0 bases and 1 base, with 4 bases remaining between them. CDR3 in DNA: TGTGCCTGGAGTGTTGCTTCTGGGGCCAACGTCCTGACTTTC. Residues: CAWSVASGANVLTF.

This chain links TRBV5-8 with TRBJ1-5, with 9 bases lining up with TRBD1. V lost 4 bases and J lost 6; bases outside the gene matches: 20. Germline loops: CDR1 SGHTS, CDR2 YDEGEE. CDR3 size: 19 residues. The CDR3 protein is CASSVLLDSGQGMSQPQHF. The CDR3 coding sequence is TGTGCCAGCAGCGTCCTTCTCGACTCGGGACAGGGAATGAGTCAGCCCCAGCATTTT. The entire variable domain, with the rest obtained from reference TRBV5-8 and TRBJ1-5, is as follows: EAGVTQSPTHLIKTRGQQATLRCSPISGHTSVYWYQQALGLGLQFLLWYDEGEERNRGNFPPRFSGRQFPNYSSELNVNALELEDSALYLCASSVLLDSGQGMSQPQHFGDGTRLSIL.

The chain employs TRBV29-1 and TRBJ2-2, with 8 bases aligning to TRBD1. The CDR3 contains 15 residues. Germline CDR1 reads SQVTM; CDR2 reads ANQGSEA. The ends lost 3 bases at V and 4 bases at J; junction bases unmatched: 7. The CDR3 spells CSVEVHRGVTGELFF. The CDR3 nucleotides are TGCAGCGTTGAGGTCCACAGGGGGGTCACCGGGGAGCTGTTTTTT.

This clone was seen a handful of times. The chain carries TRBV9 and TRBJ2-1, with D perhaps TRBD1 or TRBD2 (9 bases each). Germline CDR1 SGDLS, CDR2 YYNGEE. The CDR3 runs 20 residues. Trimming removed 2 bases from V and 8 bases from J, with 32 bases in between. CDR3 loop: CASSVSGTGFSAGGVYEQFF. DNA for the CDR3: TGTGCCAGCAGCGTCTCCGGGACAGGGTTTTCAGCGGGAGGCGTCTATGAGCAGTTCTTC.

V usage is TRBV19 and J usage is TRBJ1-4; TRBD1 matches 8 bases. The germline CDR1 and CDR2 sequences are LNHDA and SQIVND (reference sequence). The CDR3 is 13 residues long. Germline trimming cut 4 bases from V and 12 bases from J; bases unmatched to any gene: 7. CDR3 residues: CASSTPNRGELFF. Written as DNA, the CDR3 is TGTGCCAGTAGTACACCCAACAGGGGGGAACTGTTTTTT. The full variable domain, in which reference TRBV19 and TRBJ1-4 provide the parts outside the CDR3, is DGGITQSPKYLFRKEGQNVTLSCEQNLNHDAMYWYRQDPGQGLRLIYYSQIVNDFQKGDIAEGYSVSREKKESFPLTVTSAQKNPTAFYLCASSTPNRGELFFGSGTQLSVL.

J is TRBJ2-5 and V is TRBV27; D may correspond to TRBD1 or TRBD2 (6 bases each). Germline CDR1 MNHEY, CDR2 SMNVEV (reference sequence). This CDR3 has 15 residues. V lost 5 bases, J lost 6 bases, and 19 bases lay in between. The CDR3: CASSPGPRGVQTQYF. In DNA form, the CDR3 reads TGTGCCAGCAGTCCCGGCCCTAGGGGGGTACAGACCCAGTACTTC.

The rearrangement joins TRBV29-1 to TRBJ1-4; D is possibly TRBD1 (5 bases). In germline, CDR1 is SQVTM, CDR2 ANQGSEA. The CDR3 has 13 amino acids. V lost 4 bases, J lost 7 bases, and 13 bases lay in between. CDR3 coding DNA: TGCAGCGTTGGCTCTAACGGGGCTGAAAAACTGTTTTTT. Protein product: CSVGSNGAEKLFF.

V usage is TRBV27 and J usage is TRBJ1-2; TRBD1 agrees at 10 bases. This CDR3 has 15 residues. Trimming removed 5 bases from V and 4 bases from J; junction bases left unmatched: 7. Germline CDR1 and CDR2: MNHEY and SMNVEV (reference sequence). CDR3: CASSESGTGVYGYTF. In DNA form, the CDR3 reads TGTGCCAGCAGTGAATCAGGGACAGGGGTCTATGGCTACACCTTC.

This clone turned up a few times. The rearrangement uses TRBV2 and TRBJ1-6, with D uncertain. The V gene's germline CDR1 is SNHLY and CDR2 FYNNEI. V shed 6 bases and J shed 7 bases, with 16 bases lying between them. The CDR3 totals 15 residues. The CDR3 bases are TGTGCCAGCAGCCAATCCGGGCCTCTAAATTCACCCCTCCACTTT. Translated, it gives CASSQSGPLNSPLHF.

This clone was found once. The chain has TRBV4-3 and TRBJ2-1; D gene unclear. The CDR3 sequence is 13 residues long. From germline, CDR1 is LGHNA and CDR2 YSLEER. The V end was cut by 9 bases, the J end by 5 bases, with 14 bases between. CDR3 DNA: TGCGCCAGTTCCCTAGGCCCGGACAATGAGCAGTTCTTC. Protein sequence: CASSLGPDNEQFF.

This clone came up once. The chain has TRBV19 and TRBJ2-7; D gene uncertain. Germline CDR1 is LNHDA and CDR2 is SQIVND (reference sequence). V was clipped by 4 bases and J by 1 base, with 11 bases between them. The CDR3 covers 14 residues. The CDR3 coding sequence is TGTGCCAGTAGTACTAGGAGTGGGTCCTACGAGCAGTACTTC. Amino acids: CASSTRSGSYEQYF.

This sequence joins TRBV5-1 and TRBJ2-5, with TRBD2 matching 11 bases. The CDR3 contains 16 residues. V trimming: 4 bases; J trimming: 2 bases; junction bases outside the gene matches: 7. Germline V gene data show CDR1 as SGHRS and CDR2 as YFSETQ. The CDR3, as DNA: TGCGCCAGCAGCCCCGGTAGCGGGGGGGGGCAAGAGACCCAGTACTTC. As protein: CASSPGSGGGQETQYF.

This clone appeared once. This chain links TRBV6-5 with TRBJ2-7, with D unclear. The CDR3 has 15 residues. The V end lost 0 bases, the J end lost 3 bases, and 12 bases lay between the germline ends. Per germline, CDR1 MNHEY and CDR2 SVGAGI. CDR3 bases: TGTGCCAGCAGTTACTCGGCGGCCCCATTCTACGAGCAGTACTTC. This sequence encodes CASSYSAAPFYEQYF.

CDR3 sequence reads: CASSQARSSGELFF. CDR3 bases: TGTGCCAGCAGCCAAGCTCGGAGTTCCGGGGAGCTGTTTTTT. The gene calls are TRBV4-2 and TRBJ2-2; D remains unclear. This CDR3 has 14 residues. Deletions cut 1 base from V and 6 bases from J, with 9 bases between. Germline CDR1 LGHNA, CDR2 YNFKEQ.

This clone was observed once. The chain recombines TRBV5-1 with TRBJ1-1; 11 bases agree with TRBD1. Germline-derived CDR1 and CDR2 are SGHRS and YFSETQ. This CDR3 has 15 residues. V gave up 2 bases and J gave up 6 bases; unmatched junction bases: 6. CDR3 residues: CASSFLGQGAAEAFF. The CDR3 DNA is TGCGCCAGCAGCTTCCTCGGACAGGGGGCGGCTGAAGCTTTCTTT.

The chain links TRBV2 to TRBJ2-1; TRBD2 agrees at 10 bases. The CDR3 has 15 amino acids. The V segment lost 3 bases and the J segment 6 bases; nucleotides outside the gene matches: 5. Germline CDR1 and CDR2: SNHLY and FYNNEI. In nucleotides, the CDR3 is TGTGCCAGCAGTGATCTGGCTAGCGGGGGCAATGAGCAGTTCTTC. Amino acid sequence: CASSDLASGGNEQFF.

Only one count was recorded for this clone. CDR3 in amino acids: CASSLGRQLLYNEQFF. The CDR3 DNA follows: TGTGCCAGCAGCTTAGGCCGCCAGCTTCTTTACAATGAGCAGTTCTTC. The chain recombines TRBV7-2 with TRBJ2-1, with unresolved D. The germline CDR1 and CDR2 sequences are SGHTA and FQGNSA. Trimming removed 1 base from V and 4 bases from J, with 14 bases in between. The CDR3 runs 16 residues.

The chain combines TRBV11-2 with TRBJ2-1; D remains ambiguous. Germline V lookup: CDR1 SGHAT, CDR2 FQNNGV. With 0 bases removed from V and 8 bases from J, the gap between germline ends came to 11 bases. The CDR3 totals 14 residues. The CDR3: CASSLDTTIDEQFF. For the CDR3, the DNA is TGTGCCAGCAGCTTAGATACCACGATAGATGAGCAGTTCTTC.

CDR3 sequence: CASTGGVNEKLFF. CDR3 nucleotides: TGTGCCAGTACAGGAGGGGTGAATGAAAAACTGTTTTTT. The rearrangement uses TRBV19 and TRBJ1-4; weak D call: TRBD1 (5 bases). This CDR3 contains 13 residues. Trimming stripped 7 bases from V and 5 bases from J, with 11 bases between. The germline gives CDR1 LNHDA, CDR2 SQIVND (reference sequence).

The rearrangement joins TRBV7-2 to TRBJ1-1; the D is unclear. The CDR3 contains 14 residues. Germline-derived CDR1 and CDR2 are SGHTA and FQGNSA. Trimming removed 5 bases at V and 0 bases at J, with 10 bases between. CDR3 nucleotide sequence: TGTGCCAGCAGCAAGTCGGTAATGAACACTGAAGCTTTCTTT. The encoded protein is CASSKSVMNTEAFF.

This clone was seen a single time. The rearrangement joins TRBV2 to TRBJ1-5; tentative D call: TRBD1 (5 bases). This CDR3 spans 15 amino acids. The V gene's germline CDR1 is SNHLY and CDR2 FYNNEI. The V gene lost 1 base and the J gene lost 4 bases, with 11 bases spanning the gap. For the CDR3, the DNA is TGTGCCAGCAGTGAAGGACCAGGGCCTAATCAGCCCCAGCATTTT. Residues: CASSEGPGPNQPQHF. The full variable domain, rest sourced from reference TRBV2 and TRBJ1-5, is EPEVTQTPSHQVTQMGQEVILRCVPISNHLYFYWYRQILGQKVEFLVSFYNNEISEKSEIFDDQFSVERPDGSNFTLKIRSTKLEDSAMYFCASSEGPGPNQPQHFGDGTRLSIL.

The V call is TRBV9, the J call TRBJ1-5; 8 positions match TRBD1. In germline, CDR1 is SGDLS, CDR2 YYNGEE. V shed 4 bases, J shed 6 bases, and the junction held 3 bases outside the gene matches. This CDR3 is built from 13 residues. The chain's CDR3 is CASSPGGRQPQHF. CDR3 coding DNA: TGTGCCAGCAGCCCAGGGGGCCGTCAGCCCCAGCATTTT.

This chain connects TRBV6-5 to TRBJ2-7; 11 positions agree with TRBD1. This CDR3 contains 15 residues. The junction had 10 bases not matched to a gene; V was cut back by 6 bases and J by 6 bases. Germline assignment: CDR1 MNHEY and CDR2 SVGAGI. The CDR3 here is CASRPPRDRGVEQYF. Here the CDR3 DNA reads TGTGCCAGCAGACCTCCCCGGGACAGGGGGGTCGAGCAGTACTTC.

The chain uses TRBV2 and TRBJ2-5, with unresolved D. V shed 6 bases and J shed 2 bases, with 4 bases lying between them. The CDR3 extends over 11 amino acids. Germline CDR1 is SNHLY and CDR2 is FYNNEI. CDR3 in amino acids: CASSIQETQYF. The DNA of the CDR3 is TGTGCCAGCAGCATACAAGAGACCCAGTACTTC.